The 26 T cell receptor beta chains listed next were all sequenced from one sample in a study of OX40 agonist ivuxolimab in advanced cancers. Libraries were built with the immunoSEQ multiplex PCR assay. TCRdb's version of the immuneACCESS table is confined to in-frame rearrangements and falls short of the full clone set. An unresolved V gene accounts for under half of the shortfall where checked; the remainder is of unknown origin. Here the sample has over 95,000 clones; 70% to 90% occur a single time. The leading ten clones occupy 0.7% to 0.9% of the sample. The sequencing used CD4+ or CD8+ T cells sorted from blood, collected in a trial of the OX40 agonist ivuxolimab. These receptors were obtained from an adult with an advanced solid tumor such as melanoma, head and neck, liver or kidney cancer.

The V and J genes are TRBV6-6 and TRBJ2-3, with TRBD2 matching over 9 bases. Germline assignment: CDR1 MNHNY and CDR2 SVGAGI (reference sequence). This CDR3 has 15 residues. V shed 5 bases and J 8 bases; nucleotides not matched to a gene: 11. CDR3 in amino acids: CASSPGLAGLATQYF. The CDR3 DNA is TGTGCCAGCAGTCCAGGGCTAGCGGGGTTGGCTACGCAGTATTTT.

The chain employs TRBV6-1 and TRBJ1-6; 7 nucleotides line up with TRBD1. From germline, CDR1 is MNHNS and CDR2 SASEGT. This CDR3 has 15 residues. V trimming: 5 bases; J trimming: 3 bases; junction bases outside the gene matches: 4. CDR3 amino acids: CASSRQGGYNSPLHF. The CDR3 DNA follows: TGTGCCAGCAGTAGGCAGGGGGGCTATAATTCACCCCTCCACTTT.

The chain uses TRBV4-3 and TRBJ2-7; no firm D call. Germline values: CDR1 LGHNA, CDR2 YSLEER. Trimming removed 2 bases from V and 3 bases from J, with 14 bases in between. This CDR3 has 15 amino acids. The CDR3 spells CASSQQDEKHYEQYF. Here the CDR3 DNA reads TGCGCCAGCAGCCAACAGGATGAGAAGCACTACGAGCAGTACTTC.

The V and J genes are TRBV11-2 and TRBJ1-2; D not resolved. The CDR3 is made up of 13 amino acids. V shed 5 bases and J shed 3 bases, with 10 bases lying between them. Per the germline V gene, CDR1 is SGHAT and CDR2 is FQNNGV. CDR3 region: CASSPAGDYGYTF. CDR3 in DNA: TGTGCCAGCAGCCCCGCCGGGGACTATGGCTACACCTTC.

This clone was recorded once. V and J are TRBV2 and TRBJ1-1; a weak D match, TRBD1 (5 bases). CDR3 length: 15 residues. Germline values: CDR1 SNHLY, CDR2 FYNNEI. Trimming removed 8 bases from V and 0 bases from J, with 16 bases in between. DNA of the CDR3: TGTGCCAGCTCTCTGACCAGGGCCTTGAACACTGAAGCTTTCTTT. It specifies CASSLTRALNTEAFF.

The chain is built from TRBV6-6 and TRBJ2-5; 9 bases are a match to TRBD2. The CDR3 has 15 residues. V lost 2 bases to trimming and J lost 3 bases; unmatched junction nucleotides: 4. Germline V gene lookup returns CDR1 MNHNY and CDR2 SVGAGI (reference sequence). CDR3 in amino acids: CASSYSGGREETQYF. In DNA form, the CDR3 reads TGTGCCAGCAGTTACAGCGGGGGGCGTGAAGAGACCCAGTACTTC.

The chain uses TRBV5-1 and TRBJ2-5; TRBD1 aligns across 7 bases. Per the germline V gene, CDR1 is SGHRS and CDR2 is YFSETQ. Unmatched junction bases numbered 13, after V lost 6 bases and J lost 2 bases. The CDR3 contains 16 residues. The CDR3 DNA reads as TGCGCCAGCACCTCCATTGGTGGCAGGGGGCAAGAGACCCAGTACTTC. Translating gives CASTSIGGRGQETQYF.

The chain employs TRBV5-1 and TRBJ1-4, with a tentative D call TRBD1 (6 bases). The V end lost 3 bases, the J end lost 4 bases, and 16 bases lay between the germline ends. The CDR3 consists of 16 residues. Germline CDR1 and CDR2: SGHRS and YFSETQ. CDR3 in amino acids: CASSSSAGGLNEKLFF. CDR3 in DNA: TGCGCCAGCAGCTCATCAGCCGGGGGGCTTAATGAAAAACTGTTTTTT.

V gene TRBV2 combines with J gene TRBJ2-7; possibly TRBD1 or TRBD2 for D (5 bases each). Trimming left V 8 bases short and J 0 bases short, with 14 bases between. CDR3 length: 14 amino acids. CDR1 is SNHLY, CDR2 FYNNEI, per germline. This chain's CDR3 is CASLAGTSSYEQYF. DNA of the CDR3: TGTGCCAGCCTTGCAGGGACGAGCTCCTACGAGCAGTACTTC.

This chain joins TRBV21-1 and TRBJ2-2; the table's D call, TRBD1, was not checked against the DNA. TRBV21-1 is a pseudogene locus. The CDR3 totals 19 residues. The DNA for the CDR3 is TGTGCCAGCAGCAAACAGAAGGCGACAGGGGGTGGGTACACCGGGGAGCTGTTTTTT. Its translation: CASSKQKATGGGYTGELFF.

This rearrangement joins TRBV7-3 to TRBJ2-7; D gene unclear. V lost 5 bases and J lost 3, with 17 bases in between. The CDR3 spans 15 residues. Per germline, CDR1 SGHTA and CDR2 FQGTGA. The CDR3: CASSPALGTRYEQYF. DNA for the CDR3: TGTGCCAGCAGCCCCGCCTTGGGCACACGCTACGAGCAGTACTTC.

This chain joins TRBV19 and TRBJ1-5, with TRBD1 matching 10 bases. V lost 9 bases to trimming and J lost 5 bases; unmatched junction nucleotides: 10. The germline V gene encodes CDR1 LNHDA and CDR2 SQIVND (reference sequence). The CDR3 loop spans 15 amino acids. CDR3 residues: CASATGTGEYQPQHF. CDR3 nucleotide sequence: TGTGCCAGCGCCACCGGGACAGGGGAATATCAGCCCCAGCATTTT.

The J gene is TRBJ1-1, the V gene TRBV28; a possible D gene is TRBD1 (5 bases). Germline V CDR1 and CDR2: MDHEN, SYDVKM. This CDR3 has 14 residues. Trimming removed 3 bases at V and 5 bases at J, with 13 bases between. The DNA for the CDR3 is TGTGCCAGCAGTTTCCTACGGGGGGGAACTGAAGCTTTCTTT. It encodes CASSFLRGGTEAFF.

This chain joins TRBV15 and TRBJ2-4, with 7 bases lining up with TRBD1. Germline lookup yields CDR1 LNHNV and CDR2 YYDKDF (reference sequence). V gave up 5 bases and J gave up 5 bases; unmatched junction bases: 12. There are 16 residues in the CDR3. CDR3 residues: CATSRPVGQGENIQYF. CDR3 coding DNA: TGTGCCACCAGCCGACCTGTGGGGCAGGGGGAAAACATTCAGTACTTC.

The V gene is TRBV4-3, the J gene TRBJ1-3; D remains ambiguous. The CDR3 spans 14 residues. Looked up from germline, CDR1 is LGHNA and CDR2 is YSLEER. With 1 base removed from V and 0 bases from J, the gap between germline ends came to 4 bases. In DNA, the CDR3 is TGCGCCAGCAGCCAAGTTAGCTCTGGAAACACCATATATTTT. Protein product: CASSQVSSGNTIYF.

Details on this clone: One end of the junction does not line up with germline, which may come from a read error. V and J are TRBV7-9 and TRBJ1-4; D is ambiguous. Per the germline V gene, CDR1 is SEHNR and CDR2 is FQNEAQ (reference sequence). The CDR3 loop spans 13 amino acids. The DNA for the CDR3 is TGTGCCAGCAGCCTAGCTCTAATGGAAAAACTGTTTTTT. Translation: CASSLALMEKLFF. Together with reference TRBV7-9 and TRBJ1-4, the CDR3 gives the full variable domain: DTGVSQNPRHKITKRGQNVTFRCDPISEHNRLYWYRQTLGQGPEFLTYFQNEAQLEKSRLLSDRFSAERPKGSFSTLEIQRTEQGDSAMYLCASSLALMEKLFFGSGTQLSVL.

This chain's CDR3 is CASSLGGTPYGYTF. DNA for the CDR3: TGTGCCAGCAGCTTAGGGGGGACTCCCTATGGCTACACCTTC. The chain has TRBV7-2 and TRBJ1-2; maybe TRBD1 (5 bases). V was trimmed by 1 base and J by 4 bases, leaving 10 bases between them. The CDR3 runs to 14 residues. Germline V gene data show CDR1 as SGHTA and CDR2 as FQGNSA.

The gene calls are TRBV6-5 and TRBJ1-1; 11 bases map to TRBD1. Per germline, CDR1 MNHEY and CDR2 SVGAGI. The CDR3 is 15 residues long. Trimming at V came to 2 bases and at J to 8 bases, leaving 7 bases not matched to a gene. CDR3 protein: CASSYPPWTGGEAFF. The DNA of the CDR3 is TGTGCCAGCAGTTACCCCCCCTGGACAGGGGGCGAAGCTTTCTTT.

For the CDR3, the DNA is TGTGCCAGCAGCAAAGCGCTTCCGTCCCGGGAGTATGAAAAACTGTTTTTT. This sequence encodes CASSKALPSREYEKLFF. This rearrangement joins TRBV21-1 to TRBJ1-4. TRBV21-1 is noted as a pseudogene. The CDR3 length is 17 residues.

The chain has TRBV6-4 and TRBJ2-3, with 7 bases matching TRBD2. Germline lookup yields CDR1 MRHNA and CDR2 SNTAGT. This CDR3 comprises 16 residues. Trimming cost V 5 bases and J 0 bases; bases outside gene matches: 8. The CDR3 region is CASSPPLAASTDTQYF. In DNA form, the CDR3 reads TGTGCCAGCAGTCCTCCCCTAGCGGCTAGCACAGATACGCAGTATTTT.

The chain recombines TRBV28 with TRBJ1-2; 9 positions agree with TRBD1. J gave up 7 bases and V 7 bases, and 10 bases lay outside the gene matches. There are 14 residues in the CDR3. Germline V lookup: CDR1 MDHEN, CDR2 SYDVKM. CDR3 nucleotide sequence: TGTGCCAGCACCATACAGGGGGCAGGGTTTGGCTACACCTTC. This codes for CASTIQGAGFGYTF.

The chain carries TRBV10-1 and TRBJ1-1; D is unresolved. V was cut by 7 bases and J by 8 bases, with 11 bases left in between. Germline CDR1 WNHNN, CDR2 SYGVQD (reference sequence). The CDR3 spans 11 residues. The CDR3 bases are TGCGCCAGCAACCAAGACCCAGAAGCTTTCTTT. Translated, it gives CASNQDPEAFF.

The rearrangement joins TRBV19 to TRBJ2-1, with D unresolved. The CDR3 spans 12 residues. CDR1 is LNHDA and CDR2 is SQIVND in the germline V gene (reference sequence). The V gene lost 5 bases and the J gene lost 12 bases, with 14 bases spanning the gap. CDR3 sequence (DNA): TGTGCCAGTAGTTTCCGGGTCGAGCGGCAGTTCTTC. It specifies CASSFRVERQFF.

The genes are TRBV4-1 and TRBJ1-3; 12 positions agree with TRBD1. V was pared by 0 bases and J by 3 bases, with 3 bases of the junction left unmatched. The CDR3 totals 17 residues. Germline-derived CDR1 and CDR2 are MGHRA and YSYEKL. The CDR3 protein is CASSQDGDRGLGNTIYF. The CDR3 nucleotides read TGCGCCAGCAGCCAAGATGGGGACAGGGGGCTTGGAAACACCATATATTTT.

J is TRBJ2-5 and V is TRBV7-3; maybe TRBD2 (6 bases). The V end lost 2 bases, the J end lost 2 bases, and 9 bases lay between the germline ends. Germline lookup yields CDR1 SGHTA and CDR2 FQGTGA. This CDR3 has 14 residues. CDR3 region: CASSLWAGQETQYF. For the CDR3, the DNA is TGTGCCAGCAGCTTATGGGCGGGGCAAGAGACCCAGTACTTC.

The genes are TRBV9 and TRBJ2-5; either TRBD1 or TRBD2 may fit D (5 bases each). The germline V and J ends were trimmed by 4 bases and 5 bases, with 15 bases remaining between them. CDR3 length equals 14 residues. Germline V gene data show CDR1 as SGDLS and CDR2 as YYNGEE. CDR3 sequence: CASSLPGARETQYF. CDR3 DNA sequence: TGTGCCAGCAGCCTTCCCGGGGCGAGGGAGACCCAGTACTTC.